This passage covers 12 T cell receptor beta chains from one sample sequenced in a study of T cells in localized non-small cell lung cancer. This table comes from immunoSEQ multiplex PCR, and its TCRdb copy is limited to in-frame clones, with some not included. The sample lists 30,000 or so clones; about 91% were seen once. The sample was peripheral blood, taken before any cancer treatment. Every receptor here comes from a female donor of 60 years or more with stage I lung adenocarcinoma.

The table lists this clone with a count of one. The chain is built from TRBV6-6 and TRBJ2-7, with unresolved D. The ends were cut back, 7 bases at V and 4 bases at J, with 8 bases in the middle. The CDR3 runs to 11 residues. CDR1 and CDR2 from the germline V gene are MNHNY and SVGAGI (reference sequence). The chain's CDR3 is CASIGRYEQYF. The CDR3 DNA sequence: TGTGCCAGCATCGGCCGGTACGAGCAGTACTTC.

The chain has TRBV6-4 and TRBJ1-6; D is uncertain. Trimming removed 0 bases at V and 10 bases at J, with 7 bases between. The length of the CDR3 is 13 residues. Germline-derived CDR1 and CDR2 are MRHNA and SNTAGT. CDR3 DNA sequence: TGTGCCAGCAGTGACTCTTGGGGATCACCCCTCCACTTT. It specifies CASSDSWGSPLHF.

The chain uses TRBV15 and TRBJ2-1, with a weak D call TRBD2 (6 bases). In germline, CDR1 is LNHNV, CDR2 YYDKDF (reference sequence). V lost 1 base, J lost 3 bases, and 13 bases lay in between. CDR3 size: 16 residues. CDR3 loop: CATSRGTSSSYNEQFF. CDR3 DNA sequence: TGTGCCACCAGCAGAGGTACTAGCAGTAGCTACAATGAGCAGTTCTTC.

The V call is TRBV12-2, the J call TRBJ1-5; the table names TRBD1, a call not compared with the DNA. TRBV12-2 is a documented pseudogene. This CDR3 has 17 amino acids. CDR3 nucleotides: TGTGCAAGTCGGACCCACACAGGACGGATGAGAAATCAGCCCCAGCATTTT. The encoded protein is CASRTHTGRMRNQPQHF.

This rearrangement joins TRBV28 to TRBJ1-1, with a weak D call TRBD1 (5 bases). CDR3 length equals 13 residues. Trimming removed 2 bases from V and 4 bases from J, with 8 bases in between. The germline gives CDR1 MDHEN, CDR2 SYDVKM. CDR3 in DNA: TGTGCCAGCAGTTTAAGTAGGGGCACTGAAGCTTTCTTT. Its protein product is CASSLSRGTEAFF.

The chain recombines TRBV18 with TRBJ2-1; either TRBD1 or TRBD2 may supply D (5 bases each). Germline loops: CDR1 KGHSH, CDR2 LQKENI. Trimming took off 5 bases at V and 5 bases at J, with 10 bases between the two ends. The CDR3 has 13 amino acids. The chain's CDR3 is CASSLQGDNEQFF. As DNA, the CDR3 is TGTGCCAGCTCATTGCAGGGAGACAATGAGCAGTTCTTC.

This chain joins TRBV28 and TRBJ1-2, with D possibly being TRBD1 (5 bases). The CDR3 is 14 amino acids. In germline, CDR1 is MDHEN, CDR2 SYDVKM. V gave up 5 bases and J gave up 7 bases, with 17 bases separating them. The DNA of the CDR3 is TGTGCCAGCAGTCCAAGACAGACAAGGAGTGGCTACACCTTC. This encodes CASSPRQTRSGYTF.

Here the CDR3 DNA reads TGTGCCTGGAGTGTACTAAGGAGCGAGCCCCAGCATTTT. This sequence encodes CAWSVLRSEPQHF. The chain carries TRBV30 and TRBJ1-5, with no clear D. This CDR3 has 13 amino acids. Trimming left V 0 bases short and J 8 bases short, with 11 bases between. Germline CDR1 and CDR2: GTSNPN and SVGIG (reference sequence).

The CDR3 sequence: CASSLAAGGGEQYF. The CDR3 coding sequence is TGCGCCAGCAGCTTGGCGGCGGGAGGGGGAGAGCAGTACTTC. J is TRBJ2-7 and V is TRBV5-1; 9 bases align to TRBD2. J gave up 7 bases and V 0 bases, and 5 bases lay outside the gene matches. The CDR3 extends over 14 amino acids. The germline V gene has CDR1 SGHRS and CDR2 YFSETQ.

The chain links TRBV5-1 to TRBJ2-5; weak D call: TRBD1 (5 bases). Trimming took off 2 bases at V and 2 bases at J, with 13 bases between the two ends. CDR3 length: 15 amino acids. Germline CDR1 is SGHRS and CDR2 is YFSETQ. The CDR3: CASSFTGTMQETQYF. CDR3 bases: TGCGCCAGCAGCTTTACAGGTACAATGCAAGAGACCCAGTACTTC.

The chain employs TRBV5-4 and TRBJ1-5; possibly TRBD1 for D (5 bases). V lost 0 bases to trimming and J lost 0 bases, with 13 bases between them. CDR1 and CDR2 from the germline V gene are SGHNT and YYREEE (reference sequence). This CDR3 comprises 17 residues. CDR3 sequence reads: CASSLGGTMNSNQPQHF. Written as DNA, the CDR3 is TGTGCCAGCAGCTTGGGGGGGACTATGAATAGCAATCAGCCCCAGCATTTT.

This chain joins TRBV15 and TRBJ2-7, with D unclear. Trimming shortened V by 1 base and J by 3 bases, and 13 bases separated the two germline ends. CDR1 and CDR2 from the germline V gene are LNHNV and YYDKDF (reference sequence). The CDR3 has 15 amino acids. The DNA for the CDR3 is TGTGCCACCAGCAGAGGAGGTATACAGAGCTACGAGCAGTACTTC. This encodes CATSRGGIQSYEQYF.